The 31 T cell receptor beta chains below were found in one sample sequenced in a study of metastatic and nonmetastatic thyroid tumors. Using MiXCR, TCRdb reanalyzed the PCR reads. The sample includes around 64,000 clones, just over 4% of them seen just once. Patients were all untreated before their thyroid surgery. Material for sequencing was blood. All receptors derive from a female donor with papillary thyroid cancer or a benign thyroid nodule (not recorded which). Some clones in this sample may be carry-over from other donors' samples.

This clone showed up many times. This chain links TRBV30 with TRBJ1-3; D is unresolved. Trimming removed 0 bases at V and 0 bases at J, with 9 bases between. CDR1 and CDR2 from the germline V gene are GTSNPN and SVGIG (reference sequence). The length of the CDR3 is 15 residues. The CDR3 reads CAWSVHSLSGNTIYF. The DNA for the CDR3 is TGTGCCTGGAGTGTACACAGTCTCTCTGGAAACACCATATATTTT.

There are many counts of this clone. The chain links TRBV6-5 to TRBJ2-2; D call uncertain. V lost 2 bases and J lost 5, with 3 bases in between. Germline V CDR1 and CDR2: MNHEY, SVGAGI. The CDR3 runs 12 residues. DNA of the CDR3: TGTGCCAGCAGTTACAGAACCGGGGAGCTGTTTTTT. Translating it yields CASSYRTGELFF.

V and J are TRBV5-1 and TRBJ2-3, with TRBD2 as a possible D gene (5 bases). The germline gives CDR1 SGHRS, CDR2 YFSETQ. The CDR3 is 12 amino acids. Trimming took 5 bases from V and 3 from J, leaving 7 bases between them. The CDR3 region has the DNA TGCGCCAGCAGGTGGGAGACAGATACGCAGTATTTT. Translating it yields CASRWETDTQYF.

This clone was recorded a few times. V usage is TRBV5-6 and J usage is TRBJ2-3, with D perhaps TRBD1 or TRBD2 (5 bases each). CDR3 length: 16 amino acids. Germline V gives CDR1 SGHDT, CDR2 YYEEEE. Trimming removed 3 bases from V and 4 bases from J, with 18 bases in between. The CDR3 DNA follows: TGTGCCAGCAGCTGGGGGACGGCCCCCCGCCCAGATACGCAGTATTTT. Amino acids: CASSWGTAPRPDTQYF.

In its sample, this clone was seen a few times. This sequence joins TRBV2 and TRBJ2-5; no definite D call. V was clipped by 10 bases and J by 1 base, with 10 bases between them. The CDR3 runs 12 residues. CDR1 is SNHLY and CDR2 is FYNNEI in the germline V gene. In DNA, the CDR3 is TGTGCCACCCACGGGCCCCAAGAGACCCAGTACTTC. Amino acids: CATHGPQETQYF.

This clone occurred many times. The rearrangement uses TRBV5-1 and TRBJ2-3; 10 bases align to TRBD2. The CDR3 has 14 residues. Germline CDR1 reads SGHRS; CDR2 reads YFSETQ. The V and J ends lost 7 bases and 4 bases, in that order; junction bases with no gene match: 6. This chain's CDR3 is CASGLAGEADTQYF. The CDR3 nucleotides read TGCGCCAGCGGCCTAGCGGGAGAAGCAGATACGCAGTATTTT.

The chain employs TRBV11-2 and TRBJ2-3, with D unclear. V lost 4 bases, J lost 3 bases, and 17 bases lay in between. Germline-derived CDR1 and CDR2 are SGHAT and FQNNGV. The length of the CDR3 is 16 residues. CDR3: CASSSNPRMLTDTQYF. CDR3 DNA: TGTGCCAGCAGCTCTAATCCCAGGATGCTGACAGATACGCAGTATTTT.

In this sample, this clone turned up many times. CDR3 sequence (DNA): TGTGCCATCAGTGATCCCGGACGGAAGACCTACTACGAGCAGTACTTC. Translated, it gives CAISDPGRKTYYEQYF. J is TRBJ2-7 and V is TRBV10-3, with D unresolved. CDR3 length: 16 amino acids. Germline CDR1 and CDR2: ENHRY and SYGVKD. V was clipped by 3 bases and J by 3 bases, with 18 bases between them.

This clone was observed a handful of times. The chain carries TRBV19 and TRBJ1-2; 10 bases map to TRBD1. The ends lost 9 bases at V and 7 bases at J; junction bases unmatched: 11. Germline V gene lookup returns CDR1 LNHDA and CDR2 SQIVND (reference sequence). CDR3 length: 14 residues. The CDR3 DNA follows: TGTGCCAGCATTAAGACAGGGGGCGTTGGTGGCTACACCTTC. Its translation: CASIKTGGVGGYTF.

This clone has a count of ten or more. The sample holds other DNA sequences that translate to the same CDR3. J is TRBJ1-1 and V is TRBV19; 8 bases match TRBD1. The J segment lost 0 bases and the V segment lost 5 bases, leaving 2 bases of the junction unmatched. CDR3 size: 14 residues. The germline V gene has CDR1 LNHDA and CDR2 SQIVND (reference sequence). CDR3 sequence: CASSRQGLNTEAFF. CDR3 bases: TGTGCCAGTAGTCGACAGGGGCTGAACACTGAAGCTTTCTTT.

This chain connects TRBV20-1 to TRBJ2-1; 8 bases match TRBD1. CDR3 length: 13 residues. V dropped 8 bases and J dropped 5; count of bases not matched to a gene: 8. Germline V gene data show CDR1 as DFQATT and CDR2 as SNEGSKA (reference sequence). CDR3 region: CSTKDRVDNEQFF. The CDR3 DNA sequence: TGCAGTACTAAGGACAGGGTAGACAATGAGCAGTTCTTC.

This clone was seen a few times. The chain uses TRBV18 and TRBJ2-2; D is undetermined. The germline gives CDR1 KGHSH, CDR2 LQKENI. V dropped 3 bases and J dropped 4 bases, with 15 bases sitting between them. This CDR3 contains 16 residues. CDR3 sequence reads: CASSPALPTSTGELFF. CDR3 coding DNA: TGTGCCAGCTCACCCGCCCTTCCGACGAGCACCGGGGAGCTGTTTTTT.

This clone has a count of ten or more. This may arise from a read error, as a much more abundant clone is one base away. Other DNA sequences of this sample code for an identical CDR3. The chain couples TRBV6-1 to TRBJ2-7; 9 nucleotides align to TRBD2. With V trimmed by 5 bases and J by 7 bases, 12 bases remained unmatched. The CDR3 has 15 amino acids. Germline V lookup: CDR1 MNHNS, CDR2 SASEGT. The CDR3 coding sequence is TGTGCCAGCAGTCCCGCGGGGGCGGGAGGGTGGGAGCAGTACTTC. It codes for CASSPAGAGGWEQYF.

This clone was detected ten times or more. The J gene is TRBJ2-7, the V gene TRBV7-2; 10 nucleotides line up with TRBD1. J lost 5 bases, V lost 5 bases, and 12 bases had no gene match. Germline values: CDR1 SGHTA, CDR2 FQGNSA. The CDR3 consists of 16 residues. In DNA form, the CDR3 reads TGTGCCAGCAGCCTCGGGATAGGGACAGGGGCCGACGAGCAGTACTTC. Its translation is CASSLGIGTGADEQYF.

This clone was picked up many times. The rearrangement joins TRBV18 to TRBJ2-7, with D unclear. Trimming pared 8 bases from V and 2 bases from J, leaving 13 bases between. The CDR3 totals 13 residues. Per germline, CDR1 KGHSH and CDR2 LQKENI. In DNA, the CDR3 is TGTGCCAGCAGCCTGACTGGGACCTACGAGCAGTACTTC. Amino acid sequence: CASSLTGTYEQYF.

This clone was seen more than once but under ten times. This may be a read error: a much more frequent sequence differs by one nucleotide. The chain joins TRBV28 to TRBJ2-6; D tentatively reads TRBD1 or TRBD2 (5 bases each). Germline V gene data show CDR1 as MDHEN and CDR2 as SYDVKM. V was cut by 3 bases and J by 6 bases, with 12 bases left in between. The CDR3 extends over 15 amino acids. The CDR3 DNA follows: TGTGCCAGCAGTTTGGACGGGGCTGTGGCCAACGTCCTGACTTTC. This gives the protein CASSLDGAVANVLTF.

The genes are TRBV6-1 and TRBJ2-7; a possible D gene is TRBD2 (5 bases). The CDR3 contains 13 residues. The germline CDR1 and CDR2 sequences are MNHNS and SASEGT. The V and J ends lost 5 bases and 1 base respectively, with 9 bases between them. The CDR3 reads CASSRERSYEQYF. CDR3 nucleotide sequence: TGTGCCAGCAGTCGGGAAAGGTCCTACGAGCAGTACTTC.

The chain joins TRBV19 to TRBJ1-4; D is unclear. Trimming stripped 4 bases from V and 8 bases from J, with 20 bases between. CDR3 length: 16 amino acids. The germline V gene encodes CDR1 LNHDA and CDR2 SQIVND (reference sequence). Here the CDR3 reads CASSKQGAASREKLFF. The CDR3, as DNA: TGTGCCAGTAGTAAACAAGGAGCGGCTTCAAGGGAAAAACTGTTTTTT.

Concerning this clone: A much larger clone differs from this one at a single base, so this may be a read error. The V and J genes are TRBV12-5 and TRBJ1-1; tentative D call: TRBD1 (6 bases). V lost 7 bases, J lost 6 bases, and 18 bases lay in between. The germline CDR1 and CDR2 sequences are LGHNT and FRNRAP. The CDR3 spans 14 residues. This chain's CDR3 is CASENRAGLAEAFF. The CDR3 DNA reads as TGTGCTAGTGAGAACAGGGCAGGTCTCGCTGAAGCTTTCTTT.

This clone was counted ten times or more. The chain uses TRBV9 and TRBJ2-1, with TRBD2 matching over 7 bases. V gave up 4 bases and J gave up 6 bases; unmatched junction bases: 10. Germline CDR1 is SGDLS and CDR2 is YYNGEE. The CDR3 length is 15 residues. DNA for the CDR3: TGTGCCAGCAGCCCCGACCTAGCGGCCTTCAATGAGCAGTTCTTC. Translating it yields CASSPDLAAFNEQFF. The full variable domain, completed using reference TRBV9 and TRBJ2-1, is DSGVTQTPKHLITATGQRVTLRCSPRSGDLSVYWYQQSLDQGLQFLIQYYNGEERAKGNILERFSAQQFPDLHSELNLSSLELGDSALYFCASSPDLAAFNEQFFGPGTRLTVL.

There are a few counts of this clone. The gene calls are TRBV20-1 and TRBJ2-1; 9 bases align to TRBD1. V lost 6 bases, J lost 6 bases, and 9 bases stayed unmatched. This CDR3 region has 14 residues. The germline gives CDR1 DFQATT, CDR2 SNEGSKA (reference sequence). This CDR3 is CSASDRGNSNEQFF. The CDR3 coding sequence is TGCAGTGCCAGTGACAGGGGGAACTCCAATGAGCAGTTCTTC.

The table lists this clone with a few counts. The gene calls are TRBV10-2 and TRBJ2-2; D call uncertain. CDR1 is WSHSY and CDR2 is SAAADI in the germline V gene. The V end was cut by 0 bases, the J end by 6 bases, with 8 bases between. This CDR3 has 14 residues. This CDR3 reads CASSESGGAGELFF. CDR3 bases: TGCGCCAGCAGTGAGTCAGGTGGAGCCGGGGAGCTGTTTTTT.

In this sample, this clone turned up a few times. This chain uses TRBV6-5 with TRBJ2-7; D gene unclear. Germline values: CDR1 MNHEY, CDR2 SVGAGI. The CDR3 length is 11 residues. The V end lost 2 bases, the J end lost 6 bases, and 5 bases lay between the germline ends. CDR3 region: CASSYTGEQYF. In nucleotides, the CDR3 is TGTGCCAGCAGTTACACCGGCGAGCAGTACTTC.

Many counts were recorded for this clone. Additional DNA sequences in this sample encode the identical CDR3. The chain is built from TRBV7-9 and TRBJ2-7, with TRBD2 matching 12 bases. CDR1 is SEHNR, CDR2 FQNEAQ, per germline (reference sequence). The CDR3 contains 14 residues. V lost 6 bases, J lost 4 bases, and 4 bases stayed unmatched. The CDR3 sequence is CASRPLAGGYEQYF. CDR3 DNA sequence: TGTGCCAGCAGACCACTAGCGGGAGGTTACGAGCAGTACTTC.

As regards this clone: With a much larger clone just one base away, this may be a read error. Other DNA sequences of this sample code for an identical CDR3. The V call is TRBV5-1, the J call TRBJ2-1, with D perhaps TRBD2 (5 bases). Germline CDR1 reads SGHRS; CDR2 reads YFSETQ. V gave up 4 bases and J gave up 4 bases, with 15 bases separating them. This CDR3 region has 15 residues. The CDR3 loop is CASSPLRAFYNEQFF. In DNA, the CDR3 is TGCGCCAGCAGCCCTCTGCGGGCCTTTTACAATGAGCAGTTCTTC. The full variable domain, rest sourced from reference TRBV5-1 and TRBJ2-1, is KAGVTQTPRYLIKTRGQQVTLSCSPISGHRSVSWYQQTPGQGLQFLFEYFSETQRNKGNFPGRFSGRQFSNSRSEMNVSTLELGDSALYLCASSPLRAFYNEQFFGPGTRLTVL.

Details on this clone: A much more abundant neighbour one base away suggests this may be a read error. This sample also contains other DNA sequences that code for the same CDR3. The chain has TRBV5-4 and TRBJ2-1, with 7 nucleotides matching TRBD1. Germline lookup yields CDR1 SGHNT and CDR2 YYREEE (reference sequence). There are 15 residues in the CDR3. The CDR3 loop is CASSLGQGPYNEQLF. CDR3 coding DNA: TGTGCCAGCAGCTTGGGACAGGGCCCCTACAATGAGCAGCTCTTC.

Ten or more counts support this clone. Other DNA sequences from this sample encode an identical CDR3 as well. The V gene is TRBV12-3 or TRBV12-4, the J gene TRBJ2-7; no clear D gene. CDR3 length: 11 residues. V dropped 4 bases and J dropped 3 bases, with 4 bases sitting between them. CDR3 region: CASSYLYEQYF. DNA of the CDR3: TGTGCCAGCAGTTATCTCTACGAGCAGTACTTC.

The chain employs TRBV6-2 or TRBV6-3 and TRBJ2-7, with TRBD2 matching 10 bases. Germline CDR1 and CDR2: MNHEY and SVGEGT. The trim removed 8 bases at V and 2 bases at J, leaving 3 bases unmatched. The CDR3 is made up of 13 amino acids. The CDR3 DNA sequence: TGTGCCAGCCGACTAGCGGGCGCCTACGAGCAGTACTTC. Protein sequence: CASRLAGAYEQYF.

This clone has only a few counts. The gene calls are TRBV12-3 or TRBV12-4 and TRBJ2-3; D is unresolved. CDR3 size: 15 residues. Between the trimmed V and J ends, which lost 5 bases and 0 bases, there was a span of 12 bases. The CDR3 loop is CASSASWPSTDTQYF. CDR3 DNA: TGTGCCAGCAGTGCGAGTTGGCCTAGCACAGATACGCAGTATTTT.

At least ten counts were recorded for this clone. This chain links TRBV6-2 or TRBV6-3 with TRBJ2-7; 10 bases line up with TRBD2. The germline V gene has CDR1 MNHEY and CDR2 SVGEGT. CDR3 size: 15 residues. Trimming removed 6 bases from V and 0 bases from J; junction bases left unmatched: 5. The CDR3 spells CASRQLAGGSYEQYF. The CDR3 DNA follows: TGTGCCAGCAGGCAATTAGCGGGAGGCTCCTACGAGCAGTACTTC.

This clone has a count of ten or more. This chain connects TRBV5-1 to TRBJ1-3; no clear D. The germline V gene encodes CDR1 SGHRS and CDR2 YFSETQ. This CDR3 region has 18 residues. Trimming removed 2 bases from V and 2 bases from J, with 20 bases in between. This CDR3 is CASSFSPTDIRAGNTIYF. The CDR3 coding sequence is TGCGCCAGCAGCTTTTCCCCCACAGACATCCGGGCTGGAAACACCATATATTTT.